This TCR beta chain was retrieved from a study of Ad26.COV2.S vaccination and SARS-CoV-2 variants. Assay used: immunoSEQ multiplex PCR; TCRdb lists only in-frame clones, some missing. The sample has some 320,000 clones, approximately 86% seen once. Regarding treatment: about 20 received Ad26.COV2.S at low or high dose, single or two shots; 5 received placebo; per-sample allocation not given. Specimen acquisition occurred on day 63 following the initial vaccine or placebo injection. This adult donor, from Boston, was 18-55 years old. The V end lost 5 bases, the J end lost 4 bases, and 12 bases lay between the germline ends. CDR3 length: 13 residues. Per the germline V gene, CDR1 is MDHEN and CDR2 is SYDVKM.

The sequencing used peripheral blood, collected in a trial of Ad26.COV2.S vaccine versus placebo. The chain combines TRBV28 with TRBJ2-7; D is unclear. This TCR was sampled from a person between 18 and 59 years old who received the Ad26.COV2.S COVID-19 vaccine or a placebo. CDR3 sequence: CASSGDSLYEQYF. The DNA of the CDR3 is TGTGCCAGCAGTGGGGATTCTCTTTACGAGCAGTACTTC.